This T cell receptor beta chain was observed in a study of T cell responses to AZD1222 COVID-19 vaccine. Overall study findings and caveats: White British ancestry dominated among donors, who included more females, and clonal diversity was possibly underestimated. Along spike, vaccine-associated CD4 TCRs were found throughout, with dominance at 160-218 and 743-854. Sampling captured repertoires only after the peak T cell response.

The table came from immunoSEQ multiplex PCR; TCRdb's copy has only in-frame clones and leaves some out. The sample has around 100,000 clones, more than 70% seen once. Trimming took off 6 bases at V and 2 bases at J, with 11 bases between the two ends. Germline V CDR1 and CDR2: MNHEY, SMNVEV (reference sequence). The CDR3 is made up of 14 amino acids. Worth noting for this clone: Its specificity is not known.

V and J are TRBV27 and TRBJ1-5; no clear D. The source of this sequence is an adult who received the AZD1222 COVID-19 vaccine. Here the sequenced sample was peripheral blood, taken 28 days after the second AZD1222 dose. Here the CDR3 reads CASRPGIGNQPQHF. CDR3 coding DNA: TGTGCCAGCAGACCGGGGATCGGCAATCAGCCCCAGCATTTT.